This paragraph reports one T cell receptor (beta chain). The antigen remains undetermined. This sample was taken from a study of OX40 agonist ivuxolimab in advanced cancers. Study overall: The study treated patients with ivuxolimab, an agonistic anti-OX40 (CD134) antibody. The group had a mean age of 60 years, ranged from roughly 23 to 85, and was around 86% male. A history of anti-PD-1, anti-PD-L1 or anti-CTLA-4 therapy was acceptable, and roughly 40% had some. General study results and limits: Both CD4+ and CD8+ T cell populations in blood had undergone clonal expansion by week 6 at 0.1 to 3.0 mg/kg.

V was pared by 2 bases and J by 5 bases, with 12 bases of the junction left unmatched. The CDR3 spans 16 residues. Germline V gene sequence: CDR1 MGHRA, CDR2 YSYEKL. Measured with immunoSEQ multiplex PCR; TCRdb has only the in-frame clones, and not every one. The sample contains under 85,000 clones, more than 70% of which appear only once. The chain couples TRBV4-1 to TRBJ2-7, with 7 bases that match TRBD1. This receptor was obtained from an adult with an advanced solid tumor such as melanoma, head and neck, liver or kidney cancer. The sample was CD4+ or CD8+ T cells sorted from blood, taken in a trial of the OX40 agonist ivuxolimab. The CDR3 sequence: CASSQPNRGSEDEQYF. The CDR3 bases are TGCGCCAGCAGCCAACCTAACAGGGGTTCGGAGGACGAGCAGTACTTC.